The 5 T cell receptor beta chains in this list originate from one sample, sequenced in a study of T cells after yellow fever vaccination. TCRdb reprocessed the 5' RACE reads with MiXCR, giving one entry per CDR3 protein. Of roughly 330,000 distinct CDR3 sequences in the sample, approximately 4.2% are singletons; the top ten hold 20% to 25%. The sequences come from PBMCs, collected 5 days after the yellow fever booster vaccination. The receptor source for this set is a young man who received the YFV17D yellow fever vaccine.

This clonotype has a handful of counts. The V call is TRBV6-5, the J call TRBJ2-3, with 7 positions matching TRBD2. V was pared by 8 bases and J by 2 bases, with 4 bases of the junction left unmatched. The CDR3 sequence is 13 residues long. The germline gives CDR1 MNHEY, CDR2 SVGAGI. CDR3 loop: CASYGDYTDTQYF. Here the CDR3 DNA reads TGTGCCAGCTATGGGGACTACACAGATACGCAGTATTTT.

This clonotype was seen ten or more times. The chain couples TRBV9 to TRBJ2-7, with 7 nucleotides matching TRBD1. Germline trimming cut 0 bases from V and 4 bases from J; bases unmatched to any gene: 4. Germline V gene sequence: CDR1 SGDLS, CDR2 YYNGEE. The CDR3 runs to 14 residues. The CDR3 loop is CASSVGGTVYEQYF. The CDR3 DNA follows: TGTGCCAGCAGCGTAGGGGGGACAGTTTACGAGCAGTACTTC.

The chain is built from TRBV5-1 and TRBJ2-2; 9 bases fit TRBD1. Germline CDR1 reads SGHRS; CDR2 reads YFSETQ. V lost 4 bases to trimming and J lost 2 bases; unmatched junction nucleotides: 12. This CDR3 has 18 amino acids. This CDR3 is CASSTSFPGQGNTGELFF. Here the CDR3 DNA reads TGCGCCAGCAGCACTAGTTTTCCGGGACAGGGAAACACCGGGGAGCTGTTTTTT.

This clonotype was seen a few times. The chain employs TRBV7-8 and TRBJ2-5; D might be TRBD2 (5 bases). The CDR3 spans 16 residues. The germline CDR1 and CDR2 sequences are SGHVS and FQNEAQ. Trimming pared 1 base from V and 5 bases from J, leaving 17 bases between. The CDR3 reads CASSLGETSFLETQYF. In DNA form, the CDR3 reads TGTGCCAGCAGCTTAGGCGAAACTAGTTTCCTGGAGACCCAGTACTTC.

This clonotype was counted at least ten times. V is TRBV15 and J is TRBJ1-2; D is perhaps TRBD1 (5 bases). Trimming removed 0 bases from V and 8 bases from J, with 13 bases in between. Germline V gives CDR1 LNHNV, CDR2 YYDKDF (reference sequence). The CDR3 is made up of 14 amino acids. CDR3 amino acids: CATSRDRDRRGYTF. CDR3 DNA: TGTGCCACCAGCAGAGATCGAGACAGACGGGGCTACACCTTC. Full variable domain (missing parts from reference TRBV15 and TRBJ1-2): DAMVIQNPRYQVTQFGKPVTLSCSQTLNHNVMYWYQQKSSQAPKLLFHYYDKDFNNEADTPDNFQSRRPNTSFCFLDIRSPGLGDTAMYLCATSRDRDRRGYTFGSGTRLTVV.